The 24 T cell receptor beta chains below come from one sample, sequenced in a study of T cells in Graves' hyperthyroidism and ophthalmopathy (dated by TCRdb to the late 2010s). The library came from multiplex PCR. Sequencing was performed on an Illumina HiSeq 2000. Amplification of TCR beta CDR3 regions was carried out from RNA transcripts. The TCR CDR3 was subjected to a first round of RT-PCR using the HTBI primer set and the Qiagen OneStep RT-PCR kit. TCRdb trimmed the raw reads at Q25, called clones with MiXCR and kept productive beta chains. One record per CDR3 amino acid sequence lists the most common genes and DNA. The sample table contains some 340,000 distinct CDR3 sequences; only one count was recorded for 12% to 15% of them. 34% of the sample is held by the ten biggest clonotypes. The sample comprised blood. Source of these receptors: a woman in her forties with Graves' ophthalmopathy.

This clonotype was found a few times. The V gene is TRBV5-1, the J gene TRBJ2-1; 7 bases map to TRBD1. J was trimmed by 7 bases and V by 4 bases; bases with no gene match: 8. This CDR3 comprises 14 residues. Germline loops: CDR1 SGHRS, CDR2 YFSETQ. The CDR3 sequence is CASSGDRVGNEQFF. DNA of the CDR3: TGCGCCAGCAGCGGAGACAGGGTTGGGAATGAGCAGTTCTTC.

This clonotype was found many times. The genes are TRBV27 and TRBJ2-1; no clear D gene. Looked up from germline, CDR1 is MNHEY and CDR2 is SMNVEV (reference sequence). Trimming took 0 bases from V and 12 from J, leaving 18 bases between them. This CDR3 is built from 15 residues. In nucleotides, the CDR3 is TGTGCCAGCAGTTTATCCCCACCCGCGCCTCTGCGGCAGTTCTTC. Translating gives CASSLSPPAPLRQFF.

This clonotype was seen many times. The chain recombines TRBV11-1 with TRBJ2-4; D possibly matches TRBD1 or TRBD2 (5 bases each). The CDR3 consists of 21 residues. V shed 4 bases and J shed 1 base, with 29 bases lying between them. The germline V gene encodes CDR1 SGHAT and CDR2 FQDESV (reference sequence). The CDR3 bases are TGTGCCAGCAGCTCTAGACAGTCCGGGAATAGGGCGAGAGTGGCCAAAAACATTCAGTACTTC. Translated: CASSSRQSGNRARVAKNIQYF.

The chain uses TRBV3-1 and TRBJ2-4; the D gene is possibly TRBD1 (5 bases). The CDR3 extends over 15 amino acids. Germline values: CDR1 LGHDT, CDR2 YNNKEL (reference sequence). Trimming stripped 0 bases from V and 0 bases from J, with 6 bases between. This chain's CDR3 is CASSQEGVAKNIQYF. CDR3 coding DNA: TGTGCCAGCAGCCAAGAAGGGGTAGCCAAAAACATTCAGTACTTC.

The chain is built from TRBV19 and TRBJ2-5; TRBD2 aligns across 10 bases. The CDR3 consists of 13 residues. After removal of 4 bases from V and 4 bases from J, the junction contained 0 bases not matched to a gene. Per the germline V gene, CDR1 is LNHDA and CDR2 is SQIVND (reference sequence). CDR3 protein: CASSRTSGETQYF. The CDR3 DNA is TGTGCCAGTAGTAGGACTAGCGGAGAGACCCAGTACTTC.

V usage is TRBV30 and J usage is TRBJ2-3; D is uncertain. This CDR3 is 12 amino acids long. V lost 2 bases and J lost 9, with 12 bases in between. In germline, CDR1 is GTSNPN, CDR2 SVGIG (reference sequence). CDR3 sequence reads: CAWSLSSKTQYF. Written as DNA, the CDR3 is TGTGCCTGGAGTTTATCTAGTAAAACGCAGTATTTT.

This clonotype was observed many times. The CDR3 nucleotides are TGTGCCAGCTCACCGAGTGTAGACACCACAAACTACACCTTC. It yields the protein CASSPSVDTTNYTF. The rearrangement joins TRBV18 to TRBJ1-2, with D uncertain. Trimming removed 3 bases at V and 10 bases at J, with 18 bases between. This CDR3 contains 14 residues. CDR1 is KGHSH and CDR2 is LQKENI in the germline V gene.

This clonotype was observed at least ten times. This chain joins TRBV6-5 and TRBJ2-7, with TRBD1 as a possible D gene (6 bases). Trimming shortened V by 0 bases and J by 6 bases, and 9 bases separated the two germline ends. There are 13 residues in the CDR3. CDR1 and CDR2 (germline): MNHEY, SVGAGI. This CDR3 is CASSYSPGVEQYF. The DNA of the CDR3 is TGTGCCAGCAGTTACTCCCCAGGGGTCGAGCAGTACTTC.

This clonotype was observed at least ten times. CDR3 bases: TGTGCCAGCAGAGCAGGGGGGCAGGGGGGAATTATGAACACTGAAGCTTTCTTT. Translating gives CASRAGGQGGIMNTEAFF. V is TRBV28 and J is TRBJ1-1; 7 nucleotides match TRBD1. The CDR3 covers 18 residues. After removal of 6 bases from V and 0 bases from J, the junction contained 16 bases not matched to a gene. Germline lookup yields CDR1 MDHEN and CDR2 SYDVKM.

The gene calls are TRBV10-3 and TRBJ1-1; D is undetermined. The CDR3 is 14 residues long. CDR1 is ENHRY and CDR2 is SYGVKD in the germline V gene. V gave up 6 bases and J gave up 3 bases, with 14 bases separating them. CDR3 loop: CAISRYSSDTEAFF. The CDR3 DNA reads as TGTGCCATCAGCAGGTACTCATCGGACACTGAAGCTTTCTTT.

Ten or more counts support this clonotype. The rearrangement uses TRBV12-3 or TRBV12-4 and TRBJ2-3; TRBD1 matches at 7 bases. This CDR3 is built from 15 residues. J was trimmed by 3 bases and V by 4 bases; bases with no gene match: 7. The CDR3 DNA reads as TGTGCCAGCAGTTCCGGACAGGTTTTGACAGATACGCAGTATTTT. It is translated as CASSSGQVLTDTQYF.

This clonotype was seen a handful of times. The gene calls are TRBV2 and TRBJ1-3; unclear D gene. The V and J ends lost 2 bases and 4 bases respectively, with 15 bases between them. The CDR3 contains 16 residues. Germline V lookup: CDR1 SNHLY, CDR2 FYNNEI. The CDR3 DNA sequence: TGTGCCAGCAGTGAAACGGTTCGGGTCTCCGGAAACACCATATATTTT. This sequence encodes CASSETVRVSGNTIYF.

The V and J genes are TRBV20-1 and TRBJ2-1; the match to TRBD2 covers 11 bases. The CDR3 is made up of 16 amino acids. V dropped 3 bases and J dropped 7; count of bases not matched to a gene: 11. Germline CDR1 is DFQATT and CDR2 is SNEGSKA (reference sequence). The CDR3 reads CSASGVAGGPGNEQFF. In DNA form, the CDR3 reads TGCAGTGCTAGTGGGGTAGCGGGAGGGCCGGGTAATGAGCAGTTCTTC.

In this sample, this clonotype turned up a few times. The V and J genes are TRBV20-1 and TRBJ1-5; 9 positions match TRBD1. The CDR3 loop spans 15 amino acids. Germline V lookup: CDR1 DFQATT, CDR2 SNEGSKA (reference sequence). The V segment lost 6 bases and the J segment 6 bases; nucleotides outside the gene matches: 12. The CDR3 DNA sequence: TGCAGTGCCAGAACCGGACAGGGGCAAAGTCAGCCCCAGCATTTT. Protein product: CSARTGQGQSQPQHF.

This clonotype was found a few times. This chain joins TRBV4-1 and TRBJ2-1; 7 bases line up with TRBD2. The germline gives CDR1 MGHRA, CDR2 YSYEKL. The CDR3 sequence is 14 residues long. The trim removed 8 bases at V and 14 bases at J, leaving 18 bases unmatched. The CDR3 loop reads CASAQSQDVRGEFF. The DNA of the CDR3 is TGCGCCAGCGCCCAAAGCCAAGATGTACGGGGGGAGTTCTTC.

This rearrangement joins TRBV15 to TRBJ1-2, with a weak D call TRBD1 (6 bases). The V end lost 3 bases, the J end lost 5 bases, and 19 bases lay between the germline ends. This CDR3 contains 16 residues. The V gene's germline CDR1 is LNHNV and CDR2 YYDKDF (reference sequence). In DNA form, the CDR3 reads TGTGCCACCAGCAGTTTAAGGGGGGCAAAGGGGTATGGCTACACCTTC. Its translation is CATSSLRGAKGYGYTF.

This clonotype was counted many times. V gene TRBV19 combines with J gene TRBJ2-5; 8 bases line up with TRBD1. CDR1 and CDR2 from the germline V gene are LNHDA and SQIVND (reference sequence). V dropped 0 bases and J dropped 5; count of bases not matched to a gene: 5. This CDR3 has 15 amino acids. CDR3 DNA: TGTGCCAGTAGTATAGACAGGGGGCTAAGGGAGACCCAGTACTTC. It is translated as CASSIDRGLRETQYF.

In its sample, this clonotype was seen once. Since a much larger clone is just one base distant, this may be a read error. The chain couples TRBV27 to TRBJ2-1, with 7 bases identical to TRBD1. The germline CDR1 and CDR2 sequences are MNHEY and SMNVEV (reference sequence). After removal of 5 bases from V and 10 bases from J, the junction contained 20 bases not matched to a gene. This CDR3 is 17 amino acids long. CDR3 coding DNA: TGTGCCAGCAGTCCGTACCTTCCGGGACAGCCCCTTTACGAGCAGTTCTTC. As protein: CASSPYLPGQPLYEQFF.

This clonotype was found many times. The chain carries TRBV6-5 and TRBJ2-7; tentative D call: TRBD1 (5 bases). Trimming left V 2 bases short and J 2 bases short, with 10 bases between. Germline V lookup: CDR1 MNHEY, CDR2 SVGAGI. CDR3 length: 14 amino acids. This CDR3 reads CASSYRGSTYEQYF. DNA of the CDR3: TGTGCCAGCAGTTACAGGGGTAGTACCTACGAGCAGTACTTC.

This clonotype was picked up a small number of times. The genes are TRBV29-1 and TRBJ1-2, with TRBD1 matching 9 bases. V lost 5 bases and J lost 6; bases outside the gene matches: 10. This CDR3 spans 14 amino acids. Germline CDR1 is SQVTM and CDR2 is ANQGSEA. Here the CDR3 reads CSVPPGQGRDGYTF. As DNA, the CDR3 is TGCAGCGTTCCCCCGGGACAGGGAAGAGATGGCTACACCTTC.

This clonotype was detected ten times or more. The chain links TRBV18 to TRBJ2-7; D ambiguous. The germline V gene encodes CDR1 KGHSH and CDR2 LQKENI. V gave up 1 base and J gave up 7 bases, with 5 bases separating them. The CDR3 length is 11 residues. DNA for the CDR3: TGTGCCAGCTCACCACAGGAAGAGCAGTACTTC. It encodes CASSPQEEQYF.

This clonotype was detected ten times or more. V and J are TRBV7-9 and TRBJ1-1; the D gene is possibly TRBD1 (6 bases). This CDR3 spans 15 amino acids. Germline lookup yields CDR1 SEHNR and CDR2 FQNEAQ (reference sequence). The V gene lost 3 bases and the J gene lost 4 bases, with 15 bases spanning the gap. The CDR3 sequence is CASSFLVGGGTEAFF. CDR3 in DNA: TGTGCCAGCAGCTTTCTGGTGGGAGGGGGCACTGAAGCTTTCTTT.

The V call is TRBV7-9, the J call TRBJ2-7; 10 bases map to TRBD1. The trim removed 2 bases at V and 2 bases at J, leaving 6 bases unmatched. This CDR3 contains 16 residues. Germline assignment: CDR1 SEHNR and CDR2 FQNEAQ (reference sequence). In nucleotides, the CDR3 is TGTGCCAGCAGCTTACCAGGCGGGACAGGGGCCTACGAGCAGTACTTC. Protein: CASSLPGGTGAYEQYF.

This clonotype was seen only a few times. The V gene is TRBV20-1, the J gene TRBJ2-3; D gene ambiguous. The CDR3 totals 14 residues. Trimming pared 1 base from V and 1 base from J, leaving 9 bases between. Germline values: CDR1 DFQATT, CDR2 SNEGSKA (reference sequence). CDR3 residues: CSARAPYRTDTQYF. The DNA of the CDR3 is TGCAGTGCTAGAGCGCCCTACCGCACAGATACGCAGTATTTT.